The T cell receptor (beta chain) described here comes from a study of blood T cells in healthy people across ages (dated by TCRdb to 2015 to 2017). The study in broad terms: In model experiments, template switching captured roughly one uniquely barcoded TCR beta cDNA molecule for every two T cells. Age-related changes in TCR beta repertoire diversity were measured in the study by deep sequencing normalized with unique cDNA molecular identifiers. Four age groups were formed from the donors: young (average about 17 years), middle-aged (approximately 42), aged (under 70) and long-lived (more than 75). To avoid experimental bias, donors of different ages were spread randomly across the sequencing lanes. Using the same blood draw, the study looked at two additional independent replicas of 1 million unique cDNA reads for two donors, one aged 18 to 30 and the other aged 80 or older.

This clonotype was seen a few times. Its antigen specificity is not known. Base qualities are missing; no much larger clone stands one base away. The library was produced with 5' RACE. The data were produced on an Illumina HiSeq 2500. A second PCR of about 6 to 12 cycles was run with a J-beta primer mix and a sample-barcoded 5' primer. Each TCR beta cDNA molecule received a unique molecular identifier from a template-switch 5' adaptor carrying 12 random nucleotides. Each sample yielded at least 3 million CDR3-containing paired-end reads. All of the RNA was converted into first-strand cDNA using the Mint cDNA synthesis kit, with a TRBC-specific oligonucleotide serving as the primer. After uracil-DNA glycosylase treatment, a first 18-cycle PCR used universal primers M1SS and BC2_uni_R on all cDNA. The study's processing was this. Normalization of each sample was performed by random selection of 1 million high-quality reads, each carrying a distinct molecular identifier. Reads sharing molecular identifiers were discarded rather than binned into consensus sequences. MiTCR, run with a Q25 quality threshold and the strictest error-elimination algorithm, handled CDR3 identification, clonotype clustering and error correction. A nonparametric unseen species model with Euler transformation was used to estimate lower-bound total TCR beta diversity. TCRdb applied fastp at Q25 and MiXCR to the public reads, then kept only in-frame beta chains. Rows are unified per CDR3 protein, each entry keeping the most common DNA and genes. The V and J calls follow TCRdb's processing rather than the paper's. The sample records over 1,300,000 distinct CDR3 sequences, around 55% of which are singletons. The ten largest clonotypes hold over 5% of the sample.

Per the germline V gene (reference sequence), MNHEY is the CDR1 and SMNVEV is the CDR2. The junction carries 9 bases between V and J, which are trimmed by 5 bases and 2 bases respectively. There are 14 amino acids in the CDR3, from cysteine to phenylalanine inclusive. The sequence is cut down to CDR3 DNA, 42 bases in frame from base 1. Donors were about 36 systemically healthy Caucasian individuals from Russia aged roughly 6 to 90 years. Each donor gave ten milliliters of peripheral blood, collected into EDTA-treated Vacutainer tubes. Ficoll-Paque density-gradient centrifugation was used to isolate PBMCs, with at least 7 million per sample. Trizol reagent was used to extract total RNA from PBMCs, with at least 6 micrograms per sample. The percentages of naive CD45RAhigh/CD27high T cells were determined by flow cytometry on a PBMC aliquot from every donor. General conclusions and limits of the study: As age increased, observed TCR beta diversity per million T cells dropped in a roughly linear way, and a significant reduction was already evident by age roughly 36. Donor CMV infection status was unknown, potentially confounding age-related changes in expanded clonotypes. Compared with the aged group, more naive CD4+ T cells, fewer expanded clones and increased TCR diversity were shown by the long-lived group, suggesting age selection. Since profiling was done on bulk unsorted PBMCs, naive and antigen-experienced compartments could not be conclusively compared. Estimates of total diversity based on one million sequenced T cells were regarded as lower bounds and as underestimates. A strong correlation was found between observed TCR beta diversity and the percentage of naive T cells measured by flow cytometry.

The receptor was derived from a young man in good health. Recombination joined TRBV27 with TRBJ1-4; TRBD1 is possibly the D segment (5 matching bases). The sequencing sample was made of blood. This receptor has the CDR3 CASSPRGTNEKLFF. In nucleotide form, the sequence is TGTGCCAGCAGTCCTCGGGGGACTAATGAAAAACTGTTTTTT.